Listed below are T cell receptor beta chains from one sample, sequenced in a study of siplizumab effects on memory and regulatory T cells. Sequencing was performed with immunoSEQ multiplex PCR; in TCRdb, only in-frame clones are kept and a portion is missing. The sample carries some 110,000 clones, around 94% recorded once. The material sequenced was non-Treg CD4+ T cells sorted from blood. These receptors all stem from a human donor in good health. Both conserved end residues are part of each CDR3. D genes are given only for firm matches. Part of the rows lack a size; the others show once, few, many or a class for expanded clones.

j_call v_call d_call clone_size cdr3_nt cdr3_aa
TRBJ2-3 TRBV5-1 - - TGCGCCAGCAGCGATTCGGACTGGGGCACAGATACGCAGTATTTT CASSDSDWGTDTQYF
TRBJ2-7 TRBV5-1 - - TGCGCCAGCAGCTTGGGCGACAGGTCTTACTCCTACGAGCAGTACTTC CASSLGDRSYSYEQYF
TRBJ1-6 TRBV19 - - TGTGCTAGTGGAATCGGAAATTCACCCCTCCACTTT CASGIGNSPLHF
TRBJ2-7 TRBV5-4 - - TGTGCCAGCCAAAACCGATCGATCAGGGGACCCTACGAGCAGTACTTC CASQNRSIRGPYEQYF
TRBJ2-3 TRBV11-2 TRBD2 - TGTGCCAGCAGCTTAGGTGGGAGGGGAGCAGATACGCAGTATTTT CASSLGGRGADTQYF
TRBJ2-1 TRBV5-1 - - TGCGCCAGCAGCCTCGGGACTTTCAATGAGCAGTTCTTC CASSLGTFNEQFF
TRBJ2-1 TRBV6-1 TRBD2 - TGTGCCAGCAGTGAATGGATAGCGGGAGTGACTGAGCAGTTCTTC CASSEWIAGVTEQFF
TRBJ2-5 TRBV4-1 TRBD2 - TGCGCCAGCAGCCAAGCTCCTAGCGGGAAGCGGGAGACCCAGTACTTC CASSQAPSGKRETQYF
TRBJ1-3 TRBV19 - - TGTGCCAGTGTCGATCGGAAGTCTGGAAACACCATATATTTT CASVDRKSGNTIYF
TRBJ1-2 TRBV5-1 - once TGCGCCAGCAGCTTGGGTGTGGATGGCTACACCTTC CASSLGVDGYTF
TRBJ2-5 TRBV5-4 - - TGTGCCAGCAGCCTAGCGACGCTCCAAGAGACCCAGTACTTC CASSLATLQETQYF
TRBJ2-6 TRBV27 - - TGTGCCGCCAGGGGATCTGGGGCCAACGTCCTGACTTTC CAARGSGANVLTF
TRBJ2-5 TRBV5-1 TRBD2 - TGCGCCAGCAGCCGGGGACTAGCGGGAGGTTGGGATACCCAGTACTTC CASSRGLAGGWDTQYF
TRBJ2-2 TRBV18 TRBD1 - TGTGCCAGCTCACCGTCCACAGGGGAGAGCGGGGAGCTGTTTTTT CASSPSTGESGELFF